This entry describes one TCR beta chain. CDR3 size: 14 residues. The V end was cut by 5 bases, the J end by 4 bases, with 12 bases between. CDR1 is SGHRS, CDR2 YFSETQ, per germline. The authors divided CD4+ cells into CD45RA+ naive and CD45RA-negative memory subsets. Some clones are missing from TCRdb's copy, which holds only in-frame ones; the method was immunoSEQ multiplex PCR. The sample includes about 2.4 million clones, approximately 94% seen only once; the top ten take around 0.4%. The source of the sample is a study of shared clonotypes between healthy human individuals. Looking at the study overall: Donors had three CD4 naive, three CD4 memory, two CD8 naive and one CD8 memory plate apiece.

The TCR sequence derives from a man younger than 30 in good health. Some clones in this sample may be carry-over from other donors' samples. V is TRBV5-1 and J is TRBJ1-4; D gene unclear. The sample taken for sequencing was naive CD4+ T cells from PBMCs. Subset: CD45RA+ positively selected. The CDR3 coding sequence is TGCGCCAGCAGTGATCTGGGGTATAATGAAAAACTGTTTTTT. Protein sequence: CASSDLGYNEKLFF.